This T cell receptor beta chain came from a study of cytomegalovirus exposure and HLA in healthy donors. As for the study in general: Researchers previously reported finding more than 100 million unique TCR beta sequences from about 179 million T cells. HLA-typed donors were the source of around 85 million unique TCRs held in an early data release. Notes on the study in general: As confirmed in vitro, three CMV-associated chains were specific for CMV antigens. In all likelihood, a cluster of highly shared sequence variants was a sequencing artifact.

Concerning this clone itself: What it binds is not known.

PCR used 60 Vbeta primers and 13 Jbeta primers. Profiled with immunoSEQ multiplex PCR; TCRdb holds only in-frame clones, not every one. The sample totals some 53,000 clones. The V segment lost 3 bases and the J segment 5 bases; nucleotides outside the gene matches: 3. The CDR3 has 15 residues. Germline loops: CDR1 MGHRA, CDR2 YSYEKL. This sequence was found in an older woman in good health and CMV-seropositive. Sequences were obtained from PBMCs. The chain recombines TRBV4-1 with TRBJ2-5; 13 bases align to TRBD2. CDR3 sequence reads: CASSQGLAGSETQYF. CDR3 sequence (DNA): TGCGCCAGCAGCCAGGGACTAGCGGGGAGTGAGACCCAGTACTTC.